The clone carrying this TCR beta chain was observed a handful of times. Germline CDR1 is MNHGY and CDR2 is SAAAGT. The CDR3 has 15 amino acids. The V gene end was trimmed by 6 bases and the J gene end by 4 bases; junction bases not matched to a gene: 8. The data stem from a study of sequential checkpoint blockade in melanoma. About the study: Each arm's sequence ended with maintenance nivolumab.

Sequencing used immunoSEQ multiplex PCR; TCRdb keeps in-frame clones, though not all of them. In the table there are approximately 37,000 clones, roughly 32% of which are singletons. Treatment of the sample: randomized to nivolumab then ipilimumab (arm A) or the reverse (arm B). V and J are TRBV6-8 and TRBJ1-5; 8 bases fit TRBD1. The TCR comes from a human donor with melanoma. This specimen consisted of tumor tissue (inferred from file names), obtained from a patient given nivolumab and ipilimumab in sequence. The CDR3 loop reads CASSQGTGINQPQHF. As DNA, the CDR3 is TGTGCCAGCAGCCAAGGGACAGGAATAAATCAGCCCCAGCATTTT.